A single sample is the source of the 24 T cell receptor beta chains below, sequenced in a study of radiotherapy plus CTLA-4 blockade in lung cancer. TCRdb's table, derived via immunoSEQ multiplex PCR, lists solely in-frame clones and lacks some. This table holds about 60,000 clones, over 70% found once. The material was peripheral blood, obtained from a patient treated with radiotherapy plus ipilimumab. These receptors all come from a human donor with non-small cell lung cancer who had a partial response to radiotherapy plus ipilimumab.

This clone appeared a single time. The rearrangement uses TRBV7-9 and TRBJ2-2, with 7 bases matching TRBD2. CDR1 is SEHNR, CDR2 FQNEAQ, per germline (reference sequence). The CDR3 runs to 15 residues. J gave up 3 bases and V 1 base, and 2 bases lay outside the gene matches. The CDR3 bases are TGTGCCAGCAGCTTAGGCGGGGGAGACACCGGGGAGCTGTTTTTT. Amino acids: CASSLGGGDTGELFF.

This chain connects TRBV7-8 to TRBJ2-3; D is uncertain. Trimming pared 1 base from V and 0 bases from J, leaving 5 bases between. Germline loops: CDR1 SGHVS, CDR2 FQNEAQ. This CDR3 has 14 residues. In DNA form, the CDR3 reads TGTGCCAGCAGCTTAGATAGCAGCACAGATACGCAGTATTTT. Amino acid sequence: CASSLDSSTDTQYF.

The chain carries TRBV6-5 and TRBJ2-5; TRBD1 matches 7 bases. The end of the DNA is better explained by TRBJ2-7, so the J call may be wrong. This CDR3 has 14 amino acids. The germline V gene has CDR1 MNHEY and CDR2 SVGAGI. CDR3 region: CASSQTGTAYEQYF. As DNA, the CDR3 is TGTGCCAGCAGTCAAACCGGGACAGCTTACGAGCAGTACTTC.

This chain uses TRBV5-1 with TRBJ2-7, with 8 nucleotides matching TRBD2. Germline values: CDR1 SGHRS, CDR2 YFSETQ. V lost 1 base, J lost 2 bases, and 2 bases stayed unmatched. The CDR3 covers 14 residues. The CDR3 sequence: CASSLLAGTYEQYF. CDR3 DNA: TGCGCCAGCAGCTTGTTAGCGGGGACCTACGAGCAGTACTTC.

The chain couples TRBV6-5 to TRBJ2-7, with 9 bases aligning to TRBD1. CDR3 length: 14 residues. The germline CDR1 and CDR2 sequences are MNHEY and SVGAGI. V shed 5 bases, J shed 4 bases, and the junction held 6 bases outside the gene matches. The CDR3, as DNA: TGTGCCAGCAGTCCCCAAGACAGGGGGTACGAGCAGTACTTC. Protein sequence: CASSPQDRGYEQYF.

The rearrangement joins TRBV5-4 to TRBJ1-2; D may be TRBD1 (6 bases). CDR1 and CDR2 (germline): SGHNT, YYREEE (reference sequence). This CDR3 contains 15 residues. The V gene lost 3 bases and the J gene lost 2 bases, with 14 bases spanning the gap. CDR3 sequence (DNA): TGTGCCAGCAGCTCGGGACACACTAGGAACTATGGCTACACCTTC. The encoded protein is CASSSGHTRNYGYTF.

CDR3 residues: CASSPQWGRVQYF. The CDR3 DNA follows: TGCGCCAGCAGCCCACAGTGGGGGCGGGTGCAGTACTTC. The V gene is TRBV5-1, the J gene TRBJ2-7, with D possibly TRBD1 on 6 matching bases. The V end was cut by 4 bases, the J end by 9 bases, with 17 bases between. The CDR3 sequence is 13 residues long. Germline V gene lookup returns CDR1 SGHRS and CDR2 YFSETQ. Drawing the rest from reference TRBV5-1 and TRBJ2-7, the complete variable domain is KAGVTQTPRYLIKTRGQQVTLSCSPISGHRSVSWYQQTPGQGLQFLFEYFSETQRNKGNFPGRFSGRQFSNSRSEMNVSTLELGDSALYLCASSPQWGRVQYFGPGTRLTVT.

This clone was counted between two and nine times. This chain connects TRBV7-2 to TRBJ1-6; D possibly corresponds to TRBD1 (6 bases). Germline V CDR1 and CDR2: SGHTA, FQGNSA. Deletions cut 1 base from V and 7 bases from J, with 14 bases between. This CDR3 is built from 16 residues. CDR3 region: CASSLVAGELNSPLHF. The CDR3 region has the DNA TGTGCCAGCAGCTTAGTGGCAGGGGAGTTGAATTCACCCCTCCACTTT.

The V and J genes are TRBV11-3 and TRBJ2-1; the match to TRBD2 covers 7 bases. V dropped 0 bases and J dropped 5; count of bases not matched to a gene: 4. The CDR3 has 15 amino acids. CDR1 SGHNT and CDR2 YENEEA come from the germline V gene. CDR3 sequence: CASSLEGGVNNEQFF. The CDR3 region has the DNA TGTGCCAGCAGCTTAGAGGGGGGGGTCAACAATGAGCAGTTCTTC. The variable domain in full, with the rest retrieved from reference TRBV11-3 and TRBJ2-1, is EAGVVQSPRYKIIEKKQPVAFWCNPISGHNTLYWYLQNLGQGPELLIRYENEEAVDDSQLPKDRFSAERLKGVDSTLKIQPAELGDSAVYLCASSLEGGVNNEQFFGPGTRLTVL.

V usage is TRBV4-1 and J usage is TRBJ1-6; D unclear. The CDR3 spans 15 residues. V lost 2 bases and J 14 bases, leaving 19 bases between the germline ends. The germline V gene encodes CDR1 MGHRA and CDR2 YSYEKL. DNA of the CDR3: TGCGCCAGCAGCCAAAACGAAGGCGGTCGTGGCACCCTCCACTTT. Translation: CASSQNEGGRGTLHF.

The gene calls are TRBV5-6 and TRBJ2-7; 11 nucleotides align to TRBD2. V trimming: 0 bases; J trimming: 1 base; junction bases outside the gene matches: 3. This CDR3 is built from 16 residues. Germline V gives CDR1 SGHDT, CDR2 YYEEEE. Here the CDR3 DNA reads TGTGCCAGCAGCTTGGAGCTAGCGGGGGGATCCTACGAGCAGTACTTC. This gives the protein CASSLELAGGSYEQYF.

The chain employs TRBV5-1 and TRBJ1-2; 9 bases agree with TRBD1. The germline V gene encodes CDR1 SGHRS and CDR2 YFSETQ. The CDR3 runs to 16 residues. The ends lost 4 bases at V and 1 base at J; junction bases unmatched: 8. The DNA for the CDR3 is TGCGCCAGCAGCCTGGGACAGGGCCTCCTTAACTATGGCTACACCTTC. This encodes CASSLGQGLLNYGYTF.

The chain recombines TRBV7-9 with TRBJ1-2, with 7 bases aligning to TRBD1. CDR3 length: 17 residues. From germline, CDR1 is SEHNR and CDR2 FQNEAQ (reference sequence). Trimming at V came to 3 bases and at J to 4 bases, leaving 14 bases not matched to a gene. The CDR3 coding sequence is TGTGCCAGCAGCTTCGGGACAGTTACGCTCAACCGCTATGGCTACACCTTC. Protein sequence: CASSFGTVTLNRYGYTF.

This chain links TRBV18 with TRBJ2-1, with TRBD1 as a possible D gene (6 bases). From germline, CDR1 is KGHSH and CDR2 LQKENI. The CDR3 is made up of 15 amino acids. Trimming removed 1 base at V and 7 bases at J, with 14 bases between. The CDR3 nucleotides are TGTGCCAGCTCACCACGACAGGCCGGCCTGAATGAGCAGTTCTTC. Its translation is CASSPRQAGLNEQFF.

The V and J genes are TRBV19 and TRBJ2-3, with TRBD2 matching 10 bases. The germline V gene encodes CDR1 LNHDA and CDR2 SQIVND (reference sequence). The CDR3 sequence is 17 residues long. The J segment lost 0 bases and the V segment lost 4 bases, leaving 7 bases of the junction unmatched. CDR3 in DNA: TGTGCCAGTAGTACTAGCGGGGGTTACCGTAGCACAGATACGCAGTATTTT. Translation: CASSTSGGYRSTDTQYF.

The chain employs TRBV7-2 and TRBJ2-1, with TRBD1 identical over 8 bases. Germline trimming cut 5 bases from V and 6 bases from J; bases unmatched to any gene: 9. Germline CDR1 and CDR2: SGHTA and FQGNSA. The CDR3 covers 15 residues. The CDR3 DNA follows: TGTGCCAGCAGCCCAGGGGGCGGTATGTCCAATGAGCAGTTCTTC. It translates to CASSPGGGMSNEQFF.

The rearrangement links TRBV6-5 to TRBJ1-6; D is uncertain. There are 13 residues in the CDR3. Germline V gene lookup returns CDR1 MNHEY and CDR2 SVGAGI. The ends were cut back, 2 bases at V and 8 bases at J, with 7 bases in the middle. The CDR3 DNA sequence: TGTGCCAGCAGTTACGAGAGTTATTCACCCCTCCACTTT. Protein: CASSYESYSPLHF.

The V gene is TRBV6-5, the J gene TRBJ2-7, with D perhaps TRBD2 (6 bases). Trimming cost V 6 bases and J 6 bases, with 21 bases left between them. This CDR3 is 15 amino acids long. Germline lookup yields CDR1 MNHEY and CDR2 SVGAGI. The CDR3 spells CASREGSDPTSEQYF. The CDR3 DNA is TGTGCCAGCAGGGAGGGGTCGGACCCTACCTCCGAGCAGTACTTC.

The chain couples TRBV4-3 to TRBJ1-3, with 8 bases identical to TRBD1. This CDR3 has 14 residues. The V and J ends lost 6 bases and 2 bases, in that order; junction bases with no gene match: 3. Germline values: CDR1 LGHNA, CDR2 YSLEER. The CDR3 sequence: CASSQQGAGNTIYF. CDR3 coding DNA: TGCGCCAGCAGTCAACAGGGGGCTGGAAACACCATATATTTT.

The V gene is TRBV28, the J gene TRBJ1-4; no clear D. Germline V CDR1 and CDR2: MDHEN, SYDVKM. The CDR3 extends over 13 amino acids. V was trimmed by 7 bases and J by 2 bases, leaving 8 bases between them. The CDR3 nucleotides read TGTGCCAGCAAGGAGGTCACTAATGAAAAACTGTTTTTT. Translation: CASKEVTNEKLFF.

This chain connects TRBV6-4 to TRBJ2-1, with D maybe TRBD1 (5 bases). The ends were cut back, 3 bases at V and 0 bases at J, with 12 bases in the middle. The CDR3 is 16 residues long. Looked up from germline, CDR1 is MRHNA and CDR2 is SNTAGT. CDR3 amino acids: CASSDGARSSYNEQFF. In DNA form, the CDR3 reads TGTGCCAGCAGTGATGGGGCGAGAAGCTCCTACAATGAGCAGTTCTTC.

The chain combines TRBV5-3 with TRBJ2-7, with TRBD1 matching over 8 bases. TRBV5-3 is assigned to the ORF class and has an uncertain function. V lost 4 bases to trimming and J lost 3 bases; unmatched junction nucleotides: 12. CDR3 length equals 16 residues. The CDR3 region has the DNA TGTGCCAGAAGCCTTACCGGGACAGGACTCCTCTACGAGCAGTACTTC. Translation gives CARSLTGTGLLYEQYF.

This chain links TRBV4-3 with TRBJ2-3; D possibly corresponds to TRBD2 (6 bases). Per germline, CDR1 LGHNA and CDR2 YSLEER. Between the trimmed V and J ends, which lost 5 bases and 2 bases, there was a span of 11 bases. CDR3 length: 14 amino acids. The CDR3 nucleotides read TGCGCCAGCAGCTCGAGACTAGACACAGATACGCAGTATTTT. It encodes CASSSRLDTDTQYF.

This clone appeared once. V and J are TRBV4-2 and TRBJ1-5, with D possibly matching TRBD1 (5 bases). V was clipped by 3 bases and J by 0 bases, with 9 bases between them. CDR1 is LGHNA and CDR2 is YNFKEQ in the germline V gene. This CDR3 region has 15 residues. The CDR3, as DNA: TGTGCCAGCAGCCAGTGGGGGGATAGCAATCAGCCCCAGCATTTT. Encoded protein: CASSQWGDSNQPQHF.